This T cell receptor beta chain comes out of a study of tumor and adjacent non-tumor tissue in lung cancer. As for the study in general: Samples averaged about 4.17 million productive TCRbeta reads each.

The template was RNA from unsorted bulk tissue. A modified ARM-PCR protocol with three rounds of nested PCR amplified TCRbeta. TCRdb reprocessed the multiplex PCR reads with MiXCR, giving one entry per CDR3 protein. The sample lists about 93,000 distinct CDR3 sequences, approximately 70% occurring once. CDR1 is SGHAT and CDR2 is FQNNGV in the germline V gene. V was trimmed by 5 bases and J by 4 bases, leaving 14 bases between them. This CDR3 spans 15 amino acids. In this sample, this clonotype turned up a few times. This sequence may be a read error, since a much larger clone differs from it by one base.

The chain employs TRBV11-2 and TRBJ1-4; weak D call: TRBD1 (5 bases). This TCR came from a man aged 55 to 70 with non-small cell lung cancer. Sample: lung tumor tissue. The CDR3 loop is CASSHRDGGNEKLFF. The DNA for the CDR3 is TGTGCCAGCAGCCACCGGGACGGGGGTAATGAAAAACTGTTTTTT.